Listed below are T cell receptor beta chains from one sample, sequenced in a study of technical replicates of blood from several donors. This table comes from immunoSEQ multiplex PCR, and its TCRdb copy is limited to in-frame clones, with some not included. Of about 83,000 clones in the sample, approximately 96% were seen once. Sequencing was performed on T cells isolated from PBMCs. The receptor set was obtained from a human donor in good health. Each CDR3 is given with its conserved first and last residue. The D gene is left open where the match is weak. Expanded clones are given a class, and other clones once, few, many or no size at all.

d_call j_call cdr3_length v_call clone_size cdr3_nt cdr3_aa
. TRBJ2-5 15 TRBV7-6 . TGTGCCAGCAGCTTAGTTCGCGAGTACCAAGAGACCCAGTACTTC CASSLVREYQETQYF
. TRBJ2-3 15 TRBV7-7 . TGTGCTAGCAGCTTAAGCTCCTCTAGCACAGATACGCAGTATTTT CASSLSSSSTDTQYF
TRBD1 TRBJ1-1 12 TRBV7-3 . TGTGCCAGCAGCTTATCAGGGGGATTAGCTTTCTTT CASSLSGGLAFF
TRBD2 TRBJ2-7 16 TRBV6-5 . TGTGCCAGCAGTTACTCCCTGGGGACTAGCGACTACGAGCAGTACTTC CASSYSLGTSDYEQYF
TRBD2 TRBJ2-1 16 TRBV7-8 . TGTGCCAGCAGCTTCCGGCGTAGCGGGAGTGAGTGGGTTCGGTTCTTC CASSFRRSGSEWVRFF
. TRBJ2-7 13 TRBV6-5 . TGTGCCAGCAGTTATCAGGCCTCCTACGAGCAGTACTTC CASSYQASYEQYF
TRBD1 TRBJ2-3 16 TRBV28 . TGTGCCAGCAGTTTCCGAGGGACAGGGGGCGTAGATACGCAGTATTTT CASSFRGTGGVDTQYF
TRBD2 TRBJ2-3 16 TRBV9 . TGTGCCAGCAGCGTATCTAGCGGGAGTCTGACAGATACGCAGTATTTT CASSVSSGSLTDTQYF
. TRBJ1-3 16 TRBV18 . TGTGCCAGCTCACCACAACAGGGAGAGTCTGGAAACACCATATATTTT CASSPQQGESGNTIYF
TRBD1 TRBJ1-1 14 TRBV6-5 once TGTGCCAGCAGTTACAGGGGGCCGAACACTGAAGCTTTCTTT CASSYRGPNTEAFF
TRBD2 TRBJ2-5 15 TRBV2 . TGTGCCAGCAAGAACTTTCGGCGGGAGGGGGAGACCCAGTACTTC CASKNFRREGETQYF
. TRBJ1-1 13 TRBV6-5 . TGTGCCAGCAGGCGTCTGCCGGACACTGAAGCTTTCTTT CASRRLPDTEAFF
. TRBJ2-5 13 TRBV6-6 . TGTGCCAGCAGGCGGCCGGGAGTCGAGACCCAGTACTTC CASRRPGVETQYF
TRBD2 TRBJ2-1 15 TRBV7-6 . TGTGCCAGCAGCCCTGGGGCTAGCGGGACCAATGAGCAGTTCTTC CASSPGASGTNEQFF
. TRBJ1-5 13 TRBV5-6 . TGTGCCAGCAGCTTGGACAGGAGGGCTCCCCAGCATTTT CASSLDRRAPQHF
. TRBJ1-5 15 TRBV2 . TGTGCCAGCACCCCCCACAGGGTAGGGGATCAGCCCCAGCATTTT CASTPHRVGDQPQHF
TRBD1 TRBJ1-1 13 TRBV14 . TGTGCCAGCAGTCGACAGGGAAGCACTGAAGCTTTCTTT CASSRQGSTEAFF
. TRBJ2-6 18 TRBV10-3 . TGTGCCACCACACACAGCCGTCTAGAGGGCTCTGGGGCCAACGTCCTGACTTTC CATTHSRLEGSGANVLTF
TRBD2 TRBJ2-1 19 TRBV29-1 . TGCAGCGTTGCAGGATGGGCTAGCGGGATAGAGGGATTAAACAATGAGCAGTTCTTC CSVAGWASGIEGLNNEQFF
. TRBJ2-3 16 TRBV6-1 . TGTGCCAGCAGTGAATGGGCTTTTAGGAATACAGATACGCAGTATTTT CASSEWAFRNTDTQYF